The T cell receptor beta chain under discussion was sequenced for a study of early T cells in non-severe SARS-CoV-2 infection. About the study: Sequencing targeted bulk RNA from unsorted whole blood, leaving chains unpaired.

The CDR3 consists of 14 residues. Germline CDR1 reads SGHAT; CDR2 reads FQNNGV. Trimming removed 4 bases at V and 6 bases at J, with 14 bases between. This clonotype was picked up a small number of times. Unique molecular identifiers were attached to individual cDNA molecules. TCRdb re-called the 5' RACE reads with MiXCR, one entry per CDR3 protein. The table shows around 76,000 distinct CDR3 sequences, with around 15% occurring only once. The genes are TRBV11-2 and TRBJ2-3; the D gene is possibly TRBD2 (6 bases). Source: whole blood, taken at baseline. The TCR was taken from an adult who was a healthcare worker with PCR-confirmed SARS-CoV-2 infection or an uninfected control (not recorded which). The CDR3 DNA follows: TGTGCCAGCAGCTCACCAGCGGGCCGGGATACGCAGTATTTT. It specifies CASSSPAGRDTQYF.